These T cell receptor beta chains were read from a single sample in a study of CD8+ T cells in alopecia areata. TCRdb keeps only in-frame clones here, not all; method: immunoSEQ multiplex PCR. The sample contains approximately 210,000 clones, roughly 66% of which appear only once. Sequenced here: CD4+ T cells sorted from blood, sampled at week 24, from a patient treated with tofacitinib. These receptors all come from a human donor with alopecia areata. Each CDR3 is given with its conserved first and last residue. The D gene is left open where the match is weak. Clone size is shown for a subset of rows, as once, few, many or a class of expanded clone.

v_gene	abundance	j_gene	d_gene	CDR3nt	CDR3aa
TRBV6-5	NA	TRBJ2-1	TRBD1	TGTGCCAGCAGTTACCCCAGGGGGAATGAGCAGTTCTTC	CASSYPRGNEQFF
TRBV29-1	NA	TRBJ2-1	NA	TGCAGCGTTGCCCAAGGGTCAAGCTCCTACAATGAGCAGTTCTTC	CSVAQGSSSYNEQFF
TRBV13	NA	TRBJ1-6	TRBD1	TGTGCCAGCAAACAGGGGGCGAATTCACCCCTCCACTTT	CASKQGANSPLHF
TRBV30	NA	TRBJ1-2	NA	TGTGCCTGGTCTGGGGCCTATGGCTACACCTTC	CAWSGAYGYTF
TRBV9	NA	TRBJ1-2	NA	TGTGCCAGCAGCGTAGGGGGGGCAGGCTATGGCTACACCTTC	CASSVGGAGYGYTF
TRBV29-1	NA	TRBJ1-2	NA	TGCAGCGTGCGAAGAGGGACACACCTTGAGGATGGCTACACCTTC	CSVRRGTHLEDGYTF
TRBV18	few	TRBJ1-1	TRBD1	TGTGCCAGCTCAACCTACAGGGGCACTGAAGCTTTCTTT	CASSTYRGTEAFF
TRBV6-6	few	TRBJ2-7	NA	TGTGCCAGCAGTCAAGCGGATTACGAGCAGTACTTC	CASSQADYEQYF
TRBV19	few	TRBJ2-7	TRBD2	TGTGCCAGTGGATCAAGCGGGGGTAGAGCCTTC	CASGSSGGRAF
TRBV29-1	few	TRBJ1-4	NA	TGCAGCGTTGAGGAGGCTGCTAATGAAAAACTGTTTTTT	CSVEEAANEKLFF